This T cell receptor (beta chain) was obtained from a study of blood T cell repertoires in COVID-19. About the research overall: Researchers got acute and convalescent COVID-19 samples from the United States, Italy and Spain.

The count of this clone is one. Seattle-derived patients entered the study during active infection and were followed longitudinally. The V segment lost 4 bases and the J segment 5 bases; nucleotides outside the gene matches: 4. This CDR3 region has 13 residues. TCRdb's copy holds only in-frame clones and misses some; the assay was immunoSEQ multiplex PCR. The top ten clones hold about a tenth of a sample with approximately 250,000 clones, approximately 88% of them seen once. Source material: peripheral blood. V and J are TRBV12-3 or TRBV12-4 and TRBJ2-5; 7 bases agree with TRBD1. The TCR originated in a woman in her sixties or seventies with COVID-19, enrolled during active disease. CDR3 nucleotides: TGTGCCAGCAGTTCTAGGGGGCGGGAGACCCAGTACTTC. Amino acids: CASSSRGRETQYF.